This TCR beta chain is drawn from a study of graft-versus-host responses after intestinal transplantation. Looking at the study overall: Recipients got multivisceral, liver-intestinal, or isolated intestinal transplants. Each recipient received anti-thymocyte globulin induction, then tacrolimus and steroids for about 3 years. General study points: Investigators detected GvH clones in recipient marrow, with some emerging earlier in ileum or blood. Levels of circulating GvH clones at their peak were associated with early post-transplant HvG declines.

The CDR3 is 19 amino acids. Per germline, CDR1 SGHTA and CDR2 FQGNSA. Germline trimming cut 5 bases from V and 1 base from J; bases unmatched to any gene: 15. This clone was detected once. Its antigen is not known. The data were produced by immunoSEQ multiplex PCR, yet TCRdb's version contains in-frame clones alone and is incomplete. The table has under 45,000 clones, over 90% seen once; the top ten hold roughly 4%. Here the sequenced sample was PBMCs, taken less than 750 days after intestinal transplantation. The clonotype originates from a human patient who received an intestinal transplant, so some T cells may come from the graft donor. The genes are TRBV7-2 and TRBJ2-3; 10 nucleotides agree with TRBD2. CDR3 sequence: CASSPAPSGTSVGTDTQYF. As DNA, the CDR3 is TGTGCCAGCAGCCCTGCACCCTCAGGGACTAGCGTAGGCACAGATACGCAGTATTTT.